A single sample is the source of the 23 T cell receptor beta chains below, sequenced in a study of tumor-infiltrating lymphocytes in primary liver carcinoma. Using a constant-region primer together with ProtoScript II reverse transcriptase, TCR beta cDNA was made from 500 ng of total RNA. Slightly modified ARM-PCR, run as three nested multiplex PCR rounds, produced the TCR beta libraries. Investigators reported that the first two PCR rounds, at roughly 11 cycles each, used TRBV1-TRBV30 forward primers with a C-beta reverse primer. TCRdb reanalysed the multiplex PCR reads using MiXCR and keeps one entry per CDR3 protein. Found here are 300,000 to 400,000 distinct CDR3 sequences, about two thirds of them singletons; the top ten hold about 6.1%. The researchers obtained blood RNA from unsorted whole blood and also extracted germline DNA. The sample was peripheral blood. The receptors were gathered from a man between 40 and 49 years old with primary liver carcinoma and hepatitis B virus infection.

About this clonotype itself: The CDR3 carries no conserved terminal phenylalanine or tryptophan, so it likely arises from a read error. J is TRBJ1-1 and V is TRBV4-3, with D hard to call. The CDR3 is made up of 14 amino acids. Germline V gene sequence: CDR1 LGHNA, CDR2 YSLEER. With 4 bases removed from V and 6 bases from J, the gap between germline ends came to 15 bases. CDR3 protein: CASSRGEGGSEAFL. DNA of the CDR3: TGCGCCAGCAGCCGAGGTGAGGGAGGGTCTGAAGCTTTCCTT.

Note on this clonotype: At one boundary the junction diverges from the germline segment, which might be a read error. CDR3 amino acids: CASSPRTGGLTDTQYF. CDR3 sequence (DNA): TGTGCCAGCAGTCCGAGGACAGGGGGTCTAACAGATACACAGTATTTC. V and J are TRBV12-3 or TRBV12-4 and TRBJ2-3, with 10 bases aligning to TRBD1. CDR3 length equals 16 residues.

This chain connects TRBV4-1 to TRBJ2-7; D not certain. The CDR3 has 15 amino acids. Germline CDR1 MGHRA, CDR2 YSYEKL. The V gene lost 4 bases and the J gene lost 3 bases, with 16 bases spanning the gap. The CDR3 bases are TGCGCCAGCAGCCTAAGTATTAAGGTATTCTACGAGCAGTACTTC. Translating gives CASSLSIKVFYEQYF.

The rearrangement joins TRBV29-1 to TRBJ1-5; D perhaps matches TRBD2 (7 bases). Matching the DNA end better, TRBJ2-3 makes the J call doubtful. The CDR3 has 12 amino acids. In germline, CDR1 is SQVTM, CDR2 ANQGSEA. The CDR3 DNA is TGCAGCGTTGCGGGGGGCAATCAACCCCAGTATTTT. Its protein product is CSVAGGNQPQYF.

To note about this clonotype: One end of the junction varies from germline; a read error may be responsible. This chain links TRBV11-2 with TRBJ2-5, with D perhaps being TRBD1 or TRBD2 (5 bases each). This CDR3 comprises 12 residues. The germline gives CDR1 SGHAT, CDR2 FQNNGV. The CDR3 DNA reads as TGTGCCAGCAGCTTTTCAGAAGGGACCCGGTACTTC. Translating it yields CASSFSEGTRYF.

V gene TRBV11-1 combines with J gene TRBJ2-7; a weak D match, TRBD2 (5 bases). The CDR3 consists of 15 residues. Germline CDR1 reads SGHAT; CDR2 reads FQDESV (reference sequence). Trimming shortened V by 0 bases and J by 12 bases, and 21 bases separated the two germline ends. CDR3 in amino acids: CASSLAGNYRYERYF. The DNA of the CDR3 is TGTGCCAGCAGCTTAGCCGGGAACTATAGATACGAGAGGTACTTC.

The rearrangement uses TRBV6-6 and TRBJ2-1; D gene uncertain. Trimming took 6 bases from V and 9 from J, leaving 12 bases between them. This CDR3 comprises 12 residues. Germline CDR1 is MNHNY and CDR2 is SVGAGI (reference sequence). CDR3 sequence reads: CASRYRGGEQFF. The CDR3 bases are TGTGCCAGCAGATACAGAGGCGGTGAGCAGTTCTTC.

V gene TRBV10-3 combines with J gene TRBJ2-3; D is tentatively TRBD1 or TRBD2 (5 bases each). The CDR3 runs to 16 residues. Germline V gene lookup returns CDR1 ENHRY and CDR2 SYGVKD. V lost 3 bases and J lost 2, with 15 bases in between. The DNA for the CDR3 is TGTGCCATCAGTGACCCGGGACGGAGTTCCACAGATACGCAGTATTTT. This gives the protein CAISDPGRSSTDTQYF.

The CDR3 DNA is TGCGCCAGCACTGTAGATACGCAGTATTTT. It specifies CASTVDTQYF. The genes are TRBV23-1 and TRBJ2-3; D gene unclear. TRBV23-1 is an open reading frame, and its role is uncertain. The CDR3 totals 10 residues. V was shortened by 7 bases and J by 5 bases, with 4 bases between the two germline ends.

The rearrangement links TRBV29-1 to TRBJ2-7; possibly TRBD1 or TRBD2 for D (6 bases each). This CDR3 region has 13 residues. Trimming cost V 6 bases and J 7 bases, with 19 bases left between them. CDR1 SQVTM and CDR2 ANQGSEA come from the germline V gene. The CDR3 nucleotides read TGCAGCGTGGGGGGCGAGGGCCCATGGGAGCAGTACTTC. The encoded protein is CSVGGEGPWEQYF.

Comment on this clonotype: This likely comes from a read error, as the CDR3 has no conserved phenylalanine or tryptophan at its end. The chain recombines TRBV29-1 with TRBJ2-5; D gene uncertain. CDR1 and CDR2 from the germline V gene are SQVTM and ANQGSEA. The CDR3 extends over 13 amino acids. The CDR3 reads CSFEYPGQETQYL. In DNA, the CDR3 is TGCAGCTTTGAGTACCCAGGACAAGAGACCCAGTACTTA.

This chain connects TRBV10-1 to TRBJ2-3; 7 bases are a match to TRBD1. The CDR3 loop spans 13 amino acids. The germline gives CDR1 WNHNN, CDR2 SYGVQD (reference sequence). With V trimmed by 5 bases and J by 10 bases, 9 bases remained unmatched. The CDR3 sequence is CASSSEGARSQYF. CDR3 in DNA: TGCGCCAGCAGTAGCGAGGGGGCGCGTTCGCAGTATTTT.

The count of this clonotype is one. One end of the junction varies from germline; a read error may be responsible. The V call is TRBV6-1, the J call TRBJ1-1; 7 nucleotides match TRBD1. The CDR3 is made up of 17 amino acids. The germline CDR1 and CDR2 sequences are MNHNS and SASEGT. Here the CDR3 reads CASSERGGPYLNTETFF. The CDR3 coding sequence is TGTGCCAGCAGTGAGCGAGGGGGCCCCTACCTGAACACTGAAACTTTCTTT.

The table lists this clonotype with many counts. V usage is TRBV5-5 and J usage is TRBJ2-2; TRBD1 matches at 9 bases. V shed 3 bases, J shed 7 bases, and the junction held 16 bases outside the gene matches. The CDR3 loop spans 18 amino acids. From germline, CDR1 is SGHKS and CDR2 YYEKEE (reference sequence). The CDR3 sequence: CASSSFFRDRVKDGELFF. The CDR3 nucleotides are TGTGCCAGCAGCTCCTTCTTCCGGGACAGGGTGAAGGACGGGGAGCTGTTTTTT.

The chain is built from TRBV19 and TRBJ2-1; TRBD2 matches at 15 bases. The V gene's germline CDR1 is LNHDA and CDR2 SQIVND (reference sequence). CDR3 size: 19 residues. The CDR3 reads CDRDRDTGTSGRHYNEQFF. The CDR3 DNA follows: TGTGACAGGGACCGGGACACAGGGACTAGCGGGAGGCACTACAATGAGCAGTTCTTC.

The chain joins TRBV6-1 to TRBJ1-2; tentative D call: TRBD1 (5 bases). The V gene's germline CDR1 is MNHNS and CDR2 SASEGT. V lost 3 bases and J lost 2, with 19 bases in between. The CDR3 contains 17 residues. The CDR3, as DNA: TGTGCCAGCAGTGACCTCGATTCGACAGTTGGAAACTATGGCTACACCTTC. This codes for CASSDLDSTVGNYGYTF.

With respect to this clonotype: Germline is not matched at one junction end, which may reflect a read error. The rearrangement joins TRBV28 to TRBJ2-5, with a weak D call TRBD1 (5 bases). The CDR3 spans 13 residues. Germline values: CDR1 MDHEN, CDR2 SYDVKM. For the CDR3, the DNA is TGTGTCAGCAGTTTTGGACATGTGGAGACCCAGTACTTC. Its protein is CVSSFGHVETQYF. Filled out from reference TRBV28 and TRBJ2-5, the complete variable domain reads DVKVTQSSRYLVKRTGEKVFLECVQDMDHENMFWYRQDPGLGLRLIYFSYDVKMKEKGDIPEGYSVSREKKERFSLILESASTNQTSMYLCVSSFGHVETQYFGPGTRLLVL.

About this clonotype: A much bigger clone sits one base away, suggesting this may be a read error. The CDR3 sequence: CASKNPRENSPLHF. For the CDR3, the DNA is TGTGCCAGCAAAAATCCACGGGAAAATTCACCCCTCCACTTT. The chain has TRBV6-1 and TRBJ1-6; D is unclear. The germline V gene encodes CDR1 MNHNS and CDR2 SASEGT. V shed 7 bases and J shed 7 bases, with 14 bases lying between them. This CDR3 spans 14 amino acids.

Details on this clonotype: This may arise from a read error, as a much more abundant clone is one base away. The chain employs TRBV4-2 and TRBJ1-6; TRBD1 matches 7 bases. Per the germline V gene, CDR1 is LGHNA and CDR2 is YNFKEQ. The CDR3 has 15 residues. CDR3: CDSSLDRDINSPLHF. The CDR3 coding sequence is TGTGACAGCAGCCTCGACAGGGACATAAATTCACCCCTCCACTTT.

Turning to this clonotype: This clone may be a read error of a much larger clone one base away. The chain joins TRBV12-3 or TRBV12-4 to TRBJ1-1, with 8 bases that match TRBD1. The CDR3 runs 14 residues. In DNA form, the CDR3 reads TGTGCCGGCAGTCCAGGGGACAGGAACGGCAGGGCTTTCTTT. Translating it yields CAGSPGDRNGRAFF.

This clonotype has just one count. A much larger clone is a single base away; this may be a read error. The CDR3 reads CAISESISGSYEQYF. CDR3 nucleotides: TGTGCCATCAGTGAGTCCATTAGCGGCTCCTACGAGCAGTACTTC. The rearrangement uses TRBV10-3 and TRBJ2-7, with D perhaps TRBD2 (6 bases). Germline assignment: CDR1 ENHRY and CDR2 SYGVKD. The CDR3 covers 15 residues. Trimming pared 0 bases from V and 0 bases from J, leaving 9 bases between.

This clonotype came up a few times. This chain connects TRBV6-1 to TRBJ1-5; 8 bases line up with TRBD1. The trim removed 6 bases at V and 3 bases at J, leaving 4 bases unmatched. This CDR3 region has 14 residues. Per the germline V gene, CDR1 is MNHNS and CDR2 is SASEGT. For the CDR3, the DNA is TGTGCCAGCAGGACAGGGGTGGCCAATCAGCCCCAGCATTTT. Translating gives CASRTGVANQPQHF.

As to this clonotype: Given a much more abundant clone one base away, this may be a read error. CDR3 in DNA: TGTGCCAGCAATTACCGAGGGGCGGACGGCTACACCTTC. Protein product: CASNYRGADGYTF. This sequence joins TRBV6-5 and TRBJ1-2; D is perhaps TRBD1 (5 bases). CDR1 and CDR2 from the germline V gene are MNHEY and SVGAGI. The length of the CDR3 is 13 residues.